Following are 25 T cell receptor beta chains from one sample sequenced in a study of cytomegalovirus exposure and HLA in healthy donors. PCR amplification relied on 60 Vbeta primers (plus 13 Jbeta primers). The protocol was immunoSEQ multiplex PCR, while the TCRdb copy is restricted to in-frame clones and leaves out a portion. The table shows 60,000 to 95,000 clones, with 70% to 85% occurring only once. The sequenced sample consisted of PBMCs. These receptors came from a man between 70 and 80 years old in good health and CMV-seropositive.

This chain joins TRBV9 and TRBJ2-3; 8 bases are a match to TRBD2. Per germline, CDR1 SGDLS and CDR2 YYNGEE. This CDR3 is 15 amino acids long. With 4 bases clipped from V and 2 bases from J, the junction kept 6 bases outside the gene matches. The CDR3 spells CASSFRLAITDTQYF. The CDR3 nucleotides read TGTGCCAGCAGCTTCCGACTAGCGATCACAGATACGCAGTATTTT. Based on the CDR3 plus reference TRBV9 and TRBJ2-3, the full variable domain is DSGVTQTPKHLITATGQRVTLRCSPRSGDLSVYWYQQSLDQGLQFLIQYYNGEERAKGNILERFSAQQFPDLHSELNLSSLELGDSALYFCASSFRLAITDTQYFGPGTRLTVL.

This chain uses TRBV11-2 with TRBJ1-4, with no clear D. V lost 5 bases and J lost 8, with 12 bases in between. The CDR3 is made up of 13 amino acids. Germline loops: CDR1 SGHAT, CDR2 FQNNGV. The chain's CDR3 is CASSPRRREKLFF. The CDR3 DNA sequence: TGTGCCAGCAGCCCCCGGCGCAGGGAAAAACTGTTTTTT.

This sequence joins TRBV9 and TRBJ2-5, with 10 bases aligning to TRBD1. CDR1 is SGDLS, CDR2 YYNGEE, per germline. V lost 4 bases, J lost 5 bases, and 14 bases stayed unmatched. This CDR3 spans 17 amino acids. CDR3 region: CASSPTGGSGVWETQYF. CDR3 nucleotide sequence: TGTGCCAGCAGCCCGACAGGGGGCAGCGGGGTATGGGAGACCCAGTACTTC. The full variable domain, rest sourced from reference TRBV9 and TRBJ2-5, is DSGVTQTPKHLITATGQRVTLRCSPRSGDLSVYWYQQSLDQGLQFLIQYYNGEERAKGNILERFSAQQFPDLHSELNLSSLELGDSALYFCASSPTGGSGVWETQYFGPGTRLLVL.

The chain joins TRBV6-1 to TRBJ1-2; 9 bases are shared with TRBD1. The CDR3 consists of 13 residues. V gave up 7 bases and J gave up 8 bases; unmatched junction bases: 8. Germline CDR1 MNHNS, CDR2 SASEGT. CDR3 DNA sequence: TGTGCCAGCACCCTCGGACAGGGGAGAGGCTACACCTTC. Amino acids: CASTLGQGRGYTF.

The chain employs TRBV7-2 and TRBJ2-5, with TRBD2 matching over 11 bases. The V segment lost 5 bases and the J segment 4 bases; nucleotides outside the gene matches: 9. CDR1 and CDR2 from the germline V gene are SGHTA and FQGNSA. CDR3 length equals 16 residues. CDR3 loop: CASSAFSGGAGETQYF. In DNA form, the CDR3 reads TGTGCCAGCAGCGCCTTTAGCGGGGGGGCCGGAGAGACCCAGTACTTC.

The V gene is TRBV29-1, the J gene TRBJ1-1; TRBD1 is a possible D gene (5 bases). Trimming removed 6 bases at V and 3 bases at J, with 20 bases between. The V gene's germline CDR1 is SQVTM and CDR2 ANQGSEA. The length of the CDR3 is 15 residues. The CDR3 nucleotides are TGCAGCGTGCCGCTCCCAGGGAAAGAGGACACTGAAGCTTTCTTT. It specifies CSVPLPGKEDTEAFF.

V gene TRBV5-1 combines with J gene TRBJ1-1; 10 bases align to TRBD1. With V trimmed by 4 bases and J by 1 base, 7 bases remained unmatched. Germline CDR1 SGHRS, CDR2 YFSETQ. The CDR3 contains 16 residues. The CDR3 reads CASSGDDRGPNTEAFF. The CDR3 nucleotides are TGCGCCAGCAGCGGAGATGACAGGGGGCCGAACACTGAAGCTTTCTTT.

The J gene is TRBJ1-1, the V gene TRBV13; 7 bases map to TRBD1. The CDR3 sequence is 14 residues long. Trimming at V came to 5 bases and at J to 1 base, leaving 4 bases not matched to a gene. CDR1 and CDR2 from the germline V gene are PRHDT and FYEKMQ (reference sequence). In nucleotides, the CDR3 is TGTGCCAGCAGCACCGGGGACAGGAACACTGAAGCTTTCTTT. Amino acid sequence: CASSTGDRNTEAFF.

This clone has more than one count but fewer than ten. The V gene is TRBV5-4, the J gene TRBJ2-7, with D possibly TRBD1 on 5 matching bases. CDR1 is SGHNT, CDR2 YYREEE, per germline (reference sequence). The length of the CDR3 is 14 residues. V lost 3 bases to trimming and J lost 3 bases, with 13 bases between them. The CDR3 DNA reads TGTGCCAGCAGCTCGAAGGGGCCGGACTACGAGCAGTACTTC. Translating gives CASSSKGPDYEQYF.

The chain combines TRBV7-2 with TRBJ2-1, with D perhaps matching TRBD2 (6 bases). Between the trimmed V and J ends, which lost 5 bases and 2 bases, there was a span of 13 bases. From germline, CDR1 is SGHTA and CDR2 FQGNSA. The CDR3 has 15 amino acids. CDR3 coding DNA: TGTGCCAGCAGCCCCAGGGAGCGGGCCTACAATGAGCAGTTCTTC. Translated: CASSPRERAYNEQFF.

This rearrangement joins TRBV9 to TRBJ2-7; no reliable D call. The CDR3 loop spans 14 amino acids. V gave up 0 bases and J gave up 2 bases, with 9 bases separating them. Germline CDR1 SGDLS, CDR2 YYNGEE. The DNA of the CDR3 is TGTGCCAGCAGCGTAGAGACAATTCCCTACGAGCAGTACTTC. Encoded protein: CASSVETIPYEQYF.

The chain links TRBV5-1 to TRBJ1-1; a weak D match, TRBD1 (6 bases). Germline CDR1 and CDR2: SGHRS and YFSETQ. Trimming pared 0 bases from V and 2 bases from J, leaving 11 bases between. CDR3 length: 15 amino acids. The CDR3 loop is CASSLAAGVNTEAFF. CDR3 bases: TGCGCCAGCAGCTTGGCCGCAGGGGTCAACACTGAAGCTTTCTTT.

This chain joins TRBV5-1 and TRBJ2-5; 8 nucleotides align to TRBD1. Trimming cost V 0 bases and J 1 base; bases outside gene matches: 8. Germline CDR1 reads SGHRS; CDR2 reads YFSETQ. The CDR3 extends over 17 amino acids. DNA for the CDR3: TGCGCCAGCAGCTTGGCGGGGACCGGGACAGGCCAAGAGACCCAGTACTTC. Protein product: CASSLAGTGTGQETQYF.

V and J are TRBV7-9 and TRBJ2-5, with 8 bases that match TRBD1. V trimming: 5 bases; J trimming: 2 bases; junction bases outside the gene matches: 4. This CDR3 is built from 14 residues. Germline V gene sequence: CDR1 SEHNR, CDR2 FQNEAQ (reference sequence). The CDR3 loop is CASSRWDRQETQYF. The CDR3 coding sequence is TGTGCCAGCAGCCGGTGGGACAGGCAAGAGACCCAGTACTTC.

The chain couples TRBV4-1 to TRBJ2-2, with D maybe TRBD2 (5 bases). The V gene's germline CDR1 is MGHRA and CDR2 YSYEKL. With 3 bases removed from V and 4 bases from J, the gap between germline ends came to 15 bases. This CDR3 spans 16 amino acids. The CDR3 here is CASSQPPGVGTGELFF. In DNA, the CDR3 is TGCGCCAGCAGCCAGCCCCCCGGGGTGGGCACCGGGGAGCTGTTTTTT.

The chain combines TRBV2 with TRBJ2-5; weak D call: TRBD2 (7 bases). Looked up from germline, CDR1 is SNHLY and CDR2 is FYNNEI. There are 14 residues in the CDR3. Trimming left V 6 bases short and J 4 bases short, with 15 bases between. Written as DNA, the CDR3 is TGTGCCAGCAGGGTGGGGGGGCTCTCAGAGACCCAGTACTTC. It translates to CASRVGGLSETQYF.

The chain recombines TRBV5-1 with TRBJ1-6; TRBD1 aligns across 10 bases. CDR3 length: 16 amino acids. Germline V gene sequence: CDR1 SGHRS, CDR2 YFSETQ. The ends lost 0 bases at V and 10 bases at J; junction bases unmatched: 7. CDR3 residues: CASSLEVGTGASPLHF. The CDR3 DNA reads TGCGCCAGCAGCTTGGAGGTCGGGACAGGGGCGTCACCCCTCCACTTT.

V usage is TRBV25-1 and J usage is TRBJ1-5; D ambiguous. This CDR3 region has 16 residues. Germline-derived CDR1 and CDR2 are MGHDK and SYGVNS. V lost 2 bases and J lost 2, with 13 bases in between. CDR3 DNA: TGTGCCAGCAGTGAAGGGCAGGCCGGGGGCAATCAGCCCCAGCATTTT. As protein: CASSEGQAGGNQPQHF.

The V call is TRBV7-2, the J call TRBJ2-3; D perhaps matches TRBD2 (5 bases). Germline V gene data show CDR1 as SGHTA and CDR2 as FQGNSA. This CDR3 is built from 13 residues. Trimming left V 4 bases short and J 6 bases short, with 11 bases between. The CDR3 DNA reads as TGTGCCAGCAGCTATCGAGGGTCTGATACGCAGTATTTT. Translated, it gives CASSYRGSDTQYF.

The chain has TRBV11-2 and TRBJ2-1; 7 nucleotides align to TRBD2. CDR1 is SGHAT, CDR2 FQNNGV, per germline. CDR3 length: 15 amino acids. V gave up 3 bases and J gave up 0 bases; unmatched junction bases: 2. CDR3 sequence (DNA): TGTGCCAGCAGCTTCGGCGGGAGCTCCTACAATGAGCAGTTCTTC. Its translation is CASSFGGSSYNEQFF.

The chain employs TRBV6-1 and TRBJ2-6; 11 bases match TRBD1. V was pared by 8 bases and J by 1 base, with 1 base of the junction left unmatched. The CDR3 has 15 amino acids. In germline, CDR1 is MNHNS, CDR2 SASEGT. The CDR3 coding sequence is TGTGCCAGCGGGACAGGGGGATCTGGGGCCAACGTCCTGACTTTC. Translated: CASGTGGSGANVLTF.

The V call is TRBV5-4, the J call TRBJ1-1; D is perhaps TRBD1 (5 bases). Germline V gene sequence: CDR1 SGHNT, CDR2 YYREEE (reference sequence). The CDR3 has 15 amino acids. Between the trimmed V and J ends, which lost 4 bases and 1 base, there was a span of 14 bases. CDR3 protein: CASSGGGAGNTEAFF. The CDR3, as DNA: TGTGCCAGCAGCGGCGGGGGTGCAGGGAACACTGAAGCTTTCTTT.

The rearrangement links TRBV10-3 to TRBJ2-7, with 11 nucleotides matching TRBD1. The CDR3 extends over 14 amino acids. Per germline, CDR1 ENHRY and CDR2 SYGVKD. The V gene end was trimmed by 6 bases and the J gene end by 2 bases; junction bases not matched to a gene: 3. The CDR3 sequence: CAIRPGQGAYEQYF. CDR3 bases: TGTGCCATCAGGCCGGGACAGGGGGCCTACGAGCAGTACTTC.

V usage is TRBV2 and J usage is TRBJ1-6, with a possible D match to TRBD1 (5 bases). The CDR3 is made up of 14 amino acids. The germline CDR1 and CDR2 sequences are SNHLY and FYNNEI. V lost 6 bases and J 10 bases, leaving 16 bases between the germline ends. The CDR3 nucleotides read TGTGCCAGCAGAGAGGGACTAGTAAGCTCACCCCTCCACTTT. Its protein is CASREGLVSSPLHF.

The V and J genes are TRBV7-2 and TRBJ1-1, with D unresolved. The CDR3 contains 13 residues. V lost 3 bases, J lost 1 base, and 6 bases lay in between. Germline V gene sequence: CDR1 SGHTA, CDR2 FQGNSA. The CDR3 loop is CASSFQENTEAFF. CDR3 bases: TGTGCCAGCAGCTTTCAGGAGAACACTGAAGCTTTCTTT.